Presented here are 32 T cell receptor beta chains from one specimen sequenced in a study of OX40 agonist ivuxolimab in advanced cancers. Clones were read by immunoSEQ multiplex PCR, and TCRdb kept only the in-frame ones, dropping some. There are more than 50,000 clones in the sample; roughly 90% occur only once, and approximately 2% lies in the top ten. The sample here was CD4+ or CD8+ T cells sorted from blood, taken in a trial of the OX40 agonist ivuxolimab. These receptors were collected from an adult with an advanced solid tumor such as melanoma, head and neck, liver or kidney cancer.

This rearrangement joins TRBV27 to TRBJ1-3, with D hard to call. CDR1 is MNHEY and CDR2 is SMNVEV in the germline V gene (reference sequence). Trimming cost V 5 bases and J 0 bases, with 14 bases left between them. This CDR3 is built from 16 residues. The CDR3 spells CASSPVPLSSGNTIYF. The CDR3 bases are TGTGCCAGCAGTCCAGTTCCCTTGTCCTCTGGAAACACCATATATTTT.

This chain joins TRBV18 and TRBJ2-3, with 9 bases lining up with TRBD1. The CDR3 has 15 residues. Germline CDR1 reads KGHSH; CDR2 reads LQKENI. The V gene end was trimmed by 3 bases and the J gene end by 5 bases; junction bases not matched to a gene: 6. The CDR3 DNA reads as TGTGCCAGCTCACCGGTACAGGGGGCAAGAGATACGCAGTATTTT. Translating gives CASSPVQGARDTQYF. Drawing the rest from reference TRBV18 and TRBJ2-3, the complete variable domain is NAGVMQNPRHLVRRRGQEARLRCSPMKGHSHVYWYRQLPEEGLKFMVYLQKENIIDESGMPKERFSAEFPKEGPSILRIQQVVRGDSAAYFCASSPVQGARDTQYFGPGTRLTVL.

The CDR3 protein is CASKPYRRNTIYF. The CDR3 region has the DNA TGTGCCAGCAAACCCTACCGGAGAAACACCATATATTTT. V gene TRBV6-4 combines with J gene TRBJ1-3; D is undetermined. CDR3 length equals 13 residues. The V end lost 7 bases, the J end lost 5 bases, and 12 bases lay between the germline ends. Per germline, CDR1 MRHNA and CDR2 SNTAGT.

This chain links TRBV5-1 with TRBJ2-5; 8 bases agree with TRBD2. Per the germline V gene, CDR1 is SGHRS and CDR2 is YFSETQ. CDR3 length: 14 residues. V lost 6 bases to trimming and J lost 2 bases; unmatched junction nucleotides: 6. The CDR3 loop is CASTRGGEQETQYF. CDR3 DNA: TGCGCCAGCACCCGGGGGGGGGAGCAAGAGACCCAGTACTTC.

V is TRBV28 and J is TRBJ1-5, with D possibly matching TRBD1 (6 bases). Trimming took off 7 bases at V and 0 bases at J, with 16 bases between the two ends. From germline, CDR1 is MDHEN and CDR2 SYDVKM. The CDR3 length is 16 residues. In DNA form, the CDR3 reads TGTGCCAGCATCGCCCGGGGGCGAAATAGCAATCAGCCCCAGCATTTT. Its translation is CASIARGRNSNQPQHF.

The chain employs TRBV28 and TRBJ2-1, with TRBD2 matching over 12 bases. Per germline, CDR1 MDHEN and CDR2 SYDVKM. The CDR3 length is 16 residues. Trimming at V came to 6 bases and at J to 7 bases, leaving 10 bases not matched to a gene. As DNA, the CDR3 is TGTGCCAGCAGATCCTCTAGCGGGGGGGCCTTTAATGAGCAGTTCTTC. Translation gives CASRSSSGGAFNEQFF.

V gene TRBV11-2 combines with J gene TRBJ2-1, with TRBD2 matching 15 bases. CDR1 is SGHAT, CDR2 FQNNGV, per germline. There are 15 residues in the CDR3. V was clipped by 5 bases and J by 8 bases; unmatched bases: 4. CDR3 in amino acids: CASSTRTSGRDEQFF. CDR3 nucleotide sequence: TGTGCCAGCAGCACTAGGACTAGCGGGAGGGATGAGCAGTTCTTC.

This clone was detected only once. The rearrangement uses TRBV7-2 and TRBJ1-1; perhaps TRBD1 as D (5 bases). This CDR3 has 14 amino acids. Trimming stripped 1 base from V and 4 bases from J, with 10 bases between. The V gene's germline CDR1 is SGHTA and CDR2 FQGNSA. The CDR3 DNA reads as TGTGCCAGCAGCTTAGACCCGGGGGGCACTGAAGCTTTCTTT. Amino acids: CASSLDPGGTEAFF.

This chain links TRBV16 with TRBJ1-3; D is unresolved. In germline, CDR1 is KGHSY, CDR2 FQNENV. The CDR3 loop spans 18 amino acids. V was trimmed by 3 bases and J by 1 base, leaving 19 bases between them. The CDR3 DNA reads TGTGCCAGCAGCCAGACGATGGTCGTCGGTGGATCTGGAAACACCATATATTTT. It is translated as CASSQTMVVGGSGNTIYF. Combining the CDR3 with reference TRBV16 and TRBJ1-3 gives the whole variable domain GEEVAQTPKHLVRGEGQKAKLYCAPIKGHSYVFWYQQVLKNEFKFLISFQNENVFDETGMPKERFSAKCLPNSPCSLEIQATKLEDSAVYFCASSQTMVVGGSGNTIYFGEGSWLTVV.

In the case of this clone: Compared with germline, one end of the junction differs, possibly owing to a read error. The genes are TRBV4-1 and TRBJ2-5; D is ambiguous. CDR1 is MGHRA, CDR2 YSYEKL, per germline. The CDR3 is 13 residues long. The CDR3, as DNA: TGCGCCAACAGCCAAGGTCTTACGGAGACCCAGTACTTC. It encodes CANSQGLTETQYF.

Details on this clone: Relative to the germline gene, one junction end is altered; a read error may explain this. The chain has TRBV6-1 and TRBJ2-7, with TRBD2 matching 8 bases. This CDR3 is 11 amino acids long. Germline-derived CDR1 and CDR2 are MNHNS and SASEGT. The DNA for the CDR3 is TGTGCCAGCAGTGACCGGGAGGGTCCGGACTTC. Translating gives CASSDREGPDF.

This clone came up a few times. Here the CDR3 DNA reads TGCGCCAGCAGCCAAGAGGGTTTATGGGGACTAGCGTCGAGCTCCTACAATGAGCAGTTCTTC. Residues: CASSQEGLWGLASSSYNEQFF. The chain joins TRBV4-3 to TRBJ2-1; 10 bases are a match to TRBD2. The CDR3 spans 21 residues. J gave up 0 bases and V 0 bases, and 14 bases lay outside the gene matches. The V gene's germline CDR1 is LGHNA and CDR2 YSLEER.

The CDR3 region has the DNA TGTGCCAGCAGCTTAGATCTGGGGGTGGCTTTCTTT. Protein sequence: CASSLDLGVAFF. The chain employs TRBV11-2 and TRBJ1-1, with a possible D match to TRBD1 (5 bases). The germline V and J ends were trimmed by 0 bases and 11 bases, with 10 bases remaining between them. There are 12 residues in the CDR3. Germline CDR1 reads SGHAT; CDR2 reads FQNNGV.

This chain uses TRBV4-1 with TRBJ1-4, with D unresolved. The CDR3 contains 16 residues. V was trimmed by 3 bases and J by 0 bases, leaving 11 bases between them. Looked up from germline, CDR1 is MGHRA and CDR2 is YSYEKL. CDR3 DNA sequence: TGCGCCAGCAGCCATCCCGGCCAAACAACTAATGAAAAACTGTTTTTT. Protein: CASSHPGQTTNEKLFF.

This chain joins TRBV18 and TRBJ1-4; D uncertain. This CDR3 comprises 17 residues. Germline assignment: CDR1 KGHSH and CDR2 LQKENI. V lost 0 bases and J 0 bases, leaving 11 bases between the germline ends. CDR3 amino acids: CASSPPGTKSTNEKLFF. CDR3 bases: TGTGCCAGCTCACCACCGGGCACCAAGTCAACTAATGAAAAACTGTTTTTT. Filled out from reference TRBV18 and TRBJ1-4, the complete variable domain reads NAGVMQNPRHLVRRRGQEARLRCSPMKGHSHVYWYRQLPEEGLKFMVYLQKENIIDESGMPKERFSAEFPKEGPSILRIQQVVRGDSAAYFCASSPPGTKSTNEKLFFGSGTQLSVL.

V is TRBV5-6 and J is TRBJ2-7; D not resolved. With 2 bases removed from V and 3 bases from J, the gap between germline ends came to 3 bases. This CDR3 comprises 11 residues. The germline gives CDR1 SGHDT, CDR2 YYEEEE. The CDR3 bases are TGTGCCAGCAGCTTAAACTACGAGCAGTACTTC. Protein sequence: CASSLNYEQYF.

The chain joins TRBV19 to TRBJ1-5, with 9 nucleotides matching TRBD1. Germline assignment: CDR1 LNHDA and CDR2 SQIVND (reference sequence). This CDR3 region has 15 residues. Germline trimming cut 7 bases from V and 4 bases from J; bases unmatched to any gene: 8. This CDR3 reads CASKRDRVDNQPQHF. In nucleotides, the CDR3 is TGTGCCAGTAAGCGGGACAGGGTTGATAATCAGCCCCAGCATTTT.

The V call is TRBV6-5, the J call TRBJ1-1, with unresolved D. This CDR3 is 13 amino acids long. CDR1 is MNHEY and CDR2 is SVGAGI in the germline V gene. V dropped 7 bases and J dropped 5 bases, with 14 bases sitting between them. The CDR3 sequence is CASTPVPGTEAFF. The CDR3 bases are TGTGCCAGCACCCCCGTTCCGGGGACTGAAGCTTTCTTT.

The chain joins TRBV25-1 to TRBJ2-5; D possibly corresponds to TRBD2 (5 bases). Germline loops: CDR1 MGHDK, CDR2 SYGVNS. Trimming took 1 base from V and 2 from J, leaving 5 bases between them. The CDR3 is 13 residues long. CDR3 nucleotides: TGTGCCAGCAGTGAATGGACTCAAGAGACCCAGTACTTC. This encodes CASSEWTQETQYF. The full variable domain, completed using reference TRBV25-1 and TRBJ2-5, is EADIYQTPRYLVIGTGKKITLECSQTMGHDKMYWYQQDPGMELHLIHYSYGVNSTEKGDLSSESTVSRIRTEHFPLTLESARPSHTSQYLCASSEWTQETQYFGPGTRLLVL.

CDR3: CASSEGLNSQPQHF. CDR3 bases: TGTGCCAGCAGTGAAGGATTGAATTCTCAGCCCCAGCATTTT. V is TRBV6-1 and J is TRBJ1-5; D gene ambiguous. V lost 1 base and J 6 bases, leaving 10 bases between the germline ends. The CDR3 totals 14 residues. Germline V gene sequence: CDR1 MNHNS, CDR2 SASEGT.

The chain has TRBV16 and TRBJ1-1; D is undetermined. The V end was cut by 0 bases, the J end by 0 bases, with 8 bases between. Germline V CDR1 and CDR2: KGHSY, FQNENV. The length of the CDR3 is 15 residues. The CDR3 loop reads CASSQSRVMNTEAFF. The CDR3 region has the DNA TGTGCCAGCAGCCAATCGAGGGTAATGAACACTGAAGCTTTCTTT.

This clone was found once. This chain links TRBV28 with TRBJ1-2, with D maybe TRBD1 (6 bases). The CDR3 is 16 amino acids. V was cut by 7 bases and J by 3 bases, with 21 bases left in between. Germline V gene data show CDR1 as MDHEN and CDR2 as SYDVKM. The CDR3 region has the DNA TGTGCCAGCACTAACCCCGGGGGGGCAGGAGACTATGGCTACACCTTC. Translating gives CASTNPGGAGDYGYTF.

The chain carries TRBV30 and TRBJ1-6; D might be TRBD1 (5 bases). Germline V gives CDR1 GTSNPN, CDR2 SVGIG (reference sequence). The length of the CDR3 is 16 residues. Trimming took off 0 bases at V and 10 bases at J, with 19 bases between the two ends. The CDR3 DNA is TGTGCCTGGAGTGTACTGGGAGGGGCTTGGAGGTCACCCCTCCACTTT. Translating gives CAWSVLGGAWRSPLHF. Based on the CDR3 plus reference TRBV30 and TRBJ1-6, the full variable domain is SQTIHQWPATLVQPVGSPLSLECTVEGTSNPNLYWYRQAAGRGLQLLFYSVGIGQISSEVPQNLSASRPQDRQFILSSKKLLLSDSGFYLCAWSVLGGAWRSPLHFGNGTRLTVT.

The gene calls are TRBV19 and TRBJ1-1; D may be TRBD1 (5 bases). Germline assignment: CDR1 LNHDA and CDR2 SQIVND (reference sequence). V lost 2 bases to trimming and J lost 4 bases, with 20 bases between them. The CDR3 is 17 amino acids. The CDR3 region is CASSIRAVDQGGTEAFF. DNA of the CDR3: TGTGCCAGTAGTATAAGGGCGGTGGATCAGGGAGGCACTGAAGCTTTCTTT.

DNA of the CDR3: TGTGCCAGCAAAGGGGAGAACACTGAAGCTTTCTTT. Amino acids: CASKGENTEAFF. The chain couples TRBV2 to TRBJ1-1, with a possible D match to TRBD1 (5 bases). Germline loops: CDR1 SNHLY, CDR2 FYNNEI. V gave up 7 bases and J gave up 1 base, with 7 bases separating them. This CDR3 is built from 12 residues.

The rearrangement uses TRBV18 and TRBJ1-1; perhaps TRBD1 as D (6 bases). CDR1 is KGHSH and CDR2 is LQKENI in the germline V gene. The CDR3 spans 15 residues. V dropped 0 bases and J dropped 5 bases, with 13 bases sitting between them. The CDR3 here is CASSPPFSGVTEAFF. The CDR3 DNA is TGTGCCAGCTCACCACCTTTTTCAGGGGTAACTGAAGCTTTCTTT.

Here the CDR3 reads CASSVERITNYGYTF. In nucleotides, the CDR3 is TGTGCCAGCAGCGTAGAAAGAATTACTAACTATGGCTACACCTTC. J is TRBJ1-2 and V is TRBV9; no firm D call. This CDR3 has 15 residues. CDR1 and CDR2 (germline): SGDLS, YYNGEE. The germline V and J ends were trimmed by 0 bases and 0 bases, with 9 bases remaining between them.

The V and J genes are TRBV6-5 and TRBJ1-1, with no clear D. Between the trimmed V and J ends, which lost 0 bases and 1 base, there was a span of 6 bases. This CDR3 is built from 14 residues. Germline V CDR1 and CDR2: MNHEY, SVGAGI. CDR3 sequence (DNA): TGTGCCAGCAGTTACTCCCGTGCGAACACTGAAGCTTTCTTT. Its translation: CASSYSRANTEAFF.

The chain is built from TRBV7-6 and TRBJ1-6; the match to TRBD1 covers 9 bases. This CDR3 is built from 13 residues. The V segment lost 6 bases and the J segment 7 bases; nucleotides outside the gene matches: 1. In germline, CDR1 is SGHVS, CDR2 FNYEAQ. The CDR3 DNA follows: TGTGCCAGCAGTGGACAGGGGAATTCACCCCTCCACTTT. This sequence encodes CASSGQGNSPLHF.

The gene calls are TRBV6-6 and TRBJ2-7, with 7 bases aligning to TRBD2. The CDR3 covers 14 residues. Looked up from germline, CDR1 is MNHNY and CDR2 is SVGAGI (reference sequence). V shed 5 bases and J 4 bases; nucleotides not matched to a gene: 8. CDR3 sequence: CASSTSSGAYEQYF. As DNA, the CDR3 is TGTGCCAGCAGTACGTCTAGCGGTGCGTACGAGCAGTACTTC.

V and J are TRBV19 and TRBJ2-1; TRBD2 matches at 7 bases. Looked up from germline, CDR1 is LNHDA and CDR2 is SQIVND (reference sequence). The CDR3 spans 14 residues. The V and J ends lost 9 bases and 4 bases, in that order; junction bases with no gene match: 9. The CDR3 DNA reads TGTGCCAGCCAGGACGGGGGGATGTACAATGAGCAGTTCTTC. It codes for CASQDGGMYNEQFF.

This sequence joins TRBV7-9 and TRBJ2-1; 9 nucleotides line up with TRBD2. This CDR3 contains 15 residues. V shed 2 bases, J shed 5 bases, and the junction held 4 bases outside the gene matches. Germline loops: CDR1 SEHNR, CDR2 FQNEAQ (reference sequence). The CDR3 here is CASSLRAGGHNEQFF. CDR3 nucleotide sequence: TGTGCCAGCAGCTTACGGGCGGGGGGGCACAATGAGCAGTTCTTC.